A single sample gave rise to the 14 T cell receptor beta chains below, sequenced in a study of beta chain features in type 1 diabetes. cDNA synthesis used the whole RNA isolate, giving expressed TCRB sequences. TCRdb's copy holds only in-frame clones and misses some; the assay was immunoSEQ multiplex PCR. This table holds a few hundred thousand clones, about a sixth found once. Points from the study as a whole: All four CD4+ subsets of Type 1 diabetes patients contained TCRB CDR3s that were moderately but significantly shorter.

Their specific antigens are unknown. Material for sequencing was naive CD4+ T cells from blood. The receptors originated from a man aged 30 to 45 with type 1 diabetes.

The chain recombines TRBV14 with TRBJ1-1; 9 nucleotides align to TRBD1. The CDR3 spans 14 residues. V lost 2 bases, J lost 4 bases, and 2 bases stayed unmatched. Germline lookup yields CDR1 SGHDN and CDR2 FVKESK. The CDR3 loop is CASSQQQGATEAFF. The DNA for the CDR3 is TGTGCCAGCAGCCAACAACAGGGGGCCACTGAAGCTTTCTTT.

This clone was found a few times. This chain links TRBV25-1 with TRBJ2-7; D gene unclear. Germline CDR1 MGHDK, CDR2 SYGVNS. V lost 7 bases, J lost 5 bases, and 18 bases lay in between. This CDR3 spans 14 amino acids. CDR3 bases: TGTGCCAGCAAATACAGTGCCCTGGGCCACGAGCAGTACTTC. It translates to CASKYSALGHEQYF.

The rearrangement uses TRBV30 and TRBJ1-1; D call uncertain. This CDR3 is 14 amino acids long. Deletions cut 2 bases from V and 0 bases from J, with 10 bases between. Germline lookup yields CDR1 GTSNPN and CDR2 SVGIG (reference sequence). CDR3 region: CAWSPVGMNTEAFF. The CDR3, as DNA: TGTGCCTGGAGTCCAGTGGGTATGAACACTGAAGCTTTCTTT. The whole variable domain, filled in from reference TRBV30 and TRBJ1-1, reads SQTIHQWPATLVQPVGSPLSLECTVEGTSNPNLYWYRQAAGRGLQLLFYSVGIGQISSEVPQNLSASRPQDRQFILSSKKLLLSDSGFYLCAWSPVGMNTEAFFGQGTRLTVV.

In its sample, this clone was seen a few times. The chain links TRBV18 to TRBJ2-3; perhaps D is TRBD1 or TRBD2 (5 bases each). The CDR3 spans 16 residues. Germline V gives CDR1 KGHSH, CDR2 LQKENI. V was pared by 6 bases and J by 2 bases, with 18 bases between. DNA for the CDR3: TGTGCCAGCTCCCCCGTAGTCGTGGGGGTCACAGATACGCAGTATTTT. Its protein product is CASSPVVVGVTDTQYF.

This chain joins TRBV5-1 and TRBJ2-7, with 10 bases identical to TRBD1. Germline loops: CDR1 SGHRS, CDR2 YFSETQ. The CDR3 extends over 15 amino acids. The J segment lost 5 bases and the V segment lost 8 bases, leaving 13 bases of the junction unmatched. The chain's CDR3 is CASRQRTGGSDEQYF. The CDR3 nucleotides read TGCGCCAGTAGACAGAGGACAGGGGGATCAGACGAGCAGTACTTC.

This clone was counted only a few times. V usage is TRBV7-8 and J usage is TRBJ2-3; D uncertain. Germline-derived CDR1 and CDR2 are SGHVS and FQNEAQ. V shed 5 bases and J shed 8 bases, with 8 bases lying between them. This CDR3 spans 11 amino acids. The CDR3 bases are TGTGCCAGCAGCCCGGCTCTTACGCAGTATTTT. This sequence encodes CASSPALTQYF.

This sequence joins TRBV7-9 and TRBJ2-7; D is ambiguous. CDR1 and CDR2 (germline): SEHNR, FQNEAQ (reference sequence). This CDR3 has 13 residues. V lost 4 bases, J lost 3 bases, and 10 bases lay in between. This CDR3 reads CASSSFRSYEQYF. DNA of the CDR3: TGTGCCAGCAGCTCCTTCAGGAGCTACGAGCAGTACTTC.

The V gene is TRBV18, the J gene TRBJ2-5; 13 bases fit TRBD2. This CDR3 spans 17 amino acids. V was clipped by 4 bases and J by 4 bases; unmatched bases: 9. Looked up from germline, CDR1 is KGHSH and CDR2 is LQKENI. The CDR3 coding sequence is TGTGCCAGCTCACGCCTTCAAGGACTAGCGGGAGTAGAGACCCAGTACTTC. Encoded protein: CASSRLQGLAGVETQYF.

This chain uses TRBV4-1 with TRBJ2-1; D ambiguous. The CDR3 totals 14 residues. Trimming removed 4 bases at V and 4 bases at J, with 11 bases between. The germline gives CDR1 MGHRA, CDR2 YSYEKL. The CDR3, as DNA: TGCGCCAGCAGCCCCGCTGACCAGTACAATGAGCAGTTCTTC. It encodes CASSPADQYNEQFF.

The CDR3 here is CSVEKIMNTEAFF. CDR3 nucleotides: TGCAGCGTTGAGAAGATAATGAACACTGAAGCTTTCTTT. The chain uses TRBV29-1 and TRBJ1-1, with no clear D. Trimming removed 3 bases at V and 0 bases at J, with 8 bases between. This CDR3 has 13 amino acids. Germline V gene sequence: CDR1 SQVTM, CDR2 ANQGSEA.

The V and J genes are TRBV29-1 and TRBJ2-6; TRBD1 agrees at 8 bases. CDR1 is SQVTM, CDR2 ANQGSEA, per germline. The V and J ends lost 5 bases and 2 bases, in that order; junction bases with no gene match: 5. This CDR3 region has 15 residues. In nucleotides, the CDR3 is TGCAGCGTTCAGCAGGGGGCGGCTGGGGCCAACGTCCTGACTTTC. Its translation: CSVQQGAAGANVLTF.

This clone was seen more than once but under ten times. The V call is TRBV20-1, the J call TRBJ2-1, with a tentative D call TRBD1 (6 bases). Trimming cost V 4 bases and J 6 bases, with 7 bases left between them. There are 11 residues in the CDR3. The germline CDR1 and CDR2 sequences are DFQATT and SNEGSKA (reference sequence). CDR3 DNA: TGCAGTGCTAAAGGGGGCAATGAGCAGTTCTTC. Translated: CSAKGGNEQFF.

This clone was seen a few times. The chain couples TRBV2 to TRBJ2-1, with D perhaps matching TRBD2 (6 bases). CDR3 length: 15 amino acids. The germline V and J ends were trimmed by 6 bases and 0 bases, with 12 bases remaining between them. Germline lookup yields CDR1 SNHLY and CDR2 FYNNEI. The CDR3 DNA follows: TGTGCCAGCAGGACGGGGAGGCTCTCCTACAATGAGCAGTTCTTC. It is translated as CASRTGRLSYNEQFF. Filled out from reference TRBV2 and TRBJ2-1, the complete variable domain reads EPEVTQTPSHQVTQMGQEVILRCVPISNHLYFYWYRQILGQKVEFLVSFYNNEISEKSEIFDDQFSVERPDGSNFTLKIRSTKLEDSAMYFCASRTGRLSYNEQFFGPGTRLTVL.

This clone was seen more than once but under ten times. V gene TRBV5-4 combines with J gene TRBJ2-7; no clear D. The ends were cut back, 1 base at V and 0 bases at J, with 5 bases in the middle. The germline V gene has CDR1 SGHNT and CDR2 YYREEE (reference sequence). The CDR3 has 13 amino acids. CDR3 loop: CASSLPSSYEQYF. As DNA, the CDR3 is TGTGCCAGCAGCTTGCCAAGCTCCTACGAGCAGTACTTC.